The following is a T cell receptor (beta chain) sequence with its context. These data originate in a study of PD-L1 blockade in urothelial cancer. Study at large: When patients started atezolizumab in the mid-2010s, it was given at 1,200 mg intravenously every 3 weeks. Bladder-origin urothelial cancer in males covered twenty-five of 29 patients.

Assay: immunoSEQ multiplex PCR; the TCRdb copy retains only in-frame clones and omits some. The sample holds 15,000 to 20,000 clones; around 89% are singletons and the top ten take 9.5% to 15%. From germline, CDR1 is SNHLY and CDR2 FYNNEI. The junction had 11 bases not matched to a gene; V was cut back by 6 bases and J by 3 bases. The CDR3 has 16 amino acids. The time point denotes: pretreatment peripheral blood. Sequencing was performed on PBMCs, taken around atezolizumab (anti-PD-L1) treatment. The V call is TRBV2, the J call TRBJ2-7; 10 nucleotides match TRBD2. The sequence was collected from a man aged 70-80 years with urothelial cancer. This CDR3 is CASREDTSGVYYEQYF. The CDR3 DNA sequence: TGTGCCAGCAGGGAGGACACTAGCGGGGTTTACTACGAGCAGTACTTC.